These 23 T cell receptor beta chains share one sample of origin, sequenced in a study of shared clonotypes between healthy human individuals. Using immunoSEQ multiplex PCR, the repertoire was profiled, and TCRdb retains in-frame clones only, with some absent. The table records over a million clones, about 84% of them present only once. Sequencing input: memory CD4+ T cells from PBMCs. The sample's subset: CD45RA-negative fraction. These receptors all come from a man younger than 35 in good health. Some clones in this sample may be carry-over from other donors' samples.

The rearrangement links TRBV5-1 to TRBJ2-2; 7 nucleotides match TRBD1. This CDR3 has 15 amino acids. Germline CDR1 reads SGHRS; CDR2 reads YFSETQ. V lost 1 base to trimming and J lost 2 bases; unmatched junction nucleotides: 2. CDR3 sequence reads: CASSLTGDNTGELFF. The CDR3 nucleotides are TGCGCCAGCAGCTTGACAGGGGATAACACCGGGGAGCTGTTTTTT. Supplemented by reference TRBV5-1 and TRBJ2-2, the full variable domain reads KAGVTQTPRYLIKTRGQQVTLSCSPISGHRSVSWYQQTPGQGLQFLFEYFSETQRNKGNFPGRFSGRQFSNSRSEMNVSTLELGDSALYLCASSLTGDNTGELFFGEGSRLTVL.

J is TRBJ1-2 and V is TRBV28, with D tentatively TRBD1 (5 bases). From germline, CDR1 is MDHEN and CDR2 SYDVKM. The CDR3 is 14 amino acids. Between the trimmed V and J ends, which lost 3 bases and 0 bases, there was a span of 8 bases. The CDR3 loop is CASSFGASNYGYTF. The CDR3 region has the DNA TGTGCCAGCAGTTTCGGGGCCTCTAACTATGGCTACACCTTC.

This clone was observed a single time. The CDR3 loop reads CASSYDLSQEQFF. The CDR3 nucleotides are TGTGCCAGCAGTTACGACCTCTCCCAAGAGCAGTTCTTC. V usage is TRBV6-5 and J usage is TRBJ2-1; D remains unclear. Trimming took 2 bases from V and 10 from J, leaving 12 bases between them. The CDR3 loop spans 13 amino acids. In germline, CDR1 is MNHEY, CDR2 SVGAGI.

The genes are TRBV5-1 and TRBJ1-1; D unclear. The CDR3 runs 13 residues. Germline values: CDR1 SGHRS, CDR2 YFSETQ. V shed 1 base and J shed 5 bases, with 9 bases lying between them. CDR3 nucleotide sequence: TGCGCCAGCAGCTTGTGGGAGAGTACTGAAGCTTTCTTT. This sequence encodes CASSLWESTEAFF.

This chain joins TRBV28 and TRBJ1-1; 7 positions match TRBD1. V dropped 5 bases and J dropped 3; count of bases not matched to a gene: 9. The CDR3 sequence is 15 residues long. From germline, CDR1 is MDHEN and CDR2 SYDVKM. The CDR3 sequence is CASSPRGQAYTEAFF. The CDR3 nucleotides are TGTGCCAGCAGTCCTAGAGGACAGGCTTACACTGAAGCTTTCTTT.

The rearrangement joins TRBV5-6 to TRBJ2-7; 10 nucleotides align to TRBD1. CDR1 and CDR2 from the germline V gene are SGHDT and YYEEEE. V was pared by 5 bases and J by 7 bases, with 9 bases of the junction left unmatched. The CDR3 has 14 residues. CDR3 region: CASRGRDRGEEQYF. CDR3 sequence (DNA): TGTGCCAGCAGAGGGCGGGACAGGGGAGAGGAGCAGTACTTC.

As to this clone: Other DNA sequences in this sample translate to the same CDR3. The V gene is TRBV5-1, the J gene TRBJ2-1, with 12 bases aligning to TRBD2. Germline trimming cut 3 bases from V and 9 bases from J; bases unmatched to any gene: 7. Germline V gene sequence: CDR1 SGHRS, CDR2 YFSETQ. The CDR3 is made up of 15 amino acids. The CDR3 is CASSSLAGGPGEQFF. CDR3 sequence (DNA): TGCGCCAGCAGCTCTCTAGCGGGAGGGCCCGGTGAGCAGTTCTTC.

The genes are TRBV4-2 and TRBJ2-1, with TRBD2 matching over 8 bases. The trim removed 3 bases at V and 0 bases at J, leaving 7 bases unmatched. The CDR3 totals 17 residues. Germline assignment: CDR1 LGHNA and CDR2 YNFKEQ. The CDR3 spells CASSHPAGESSYNEQFF. The CDR3 DNA sequence: TGTGCCAGCAGCCACCCAGCGGGAGAGAGCTCCTACAATGAGCAGTTCTTC.

CDR3 coding DNA: TGTGCCAGCAGCGAACGACACATCGGAGGCTACACCTTC. Translation: CASSERHIGGYTF. This chain connects TRBV11-2 to TRBJ1-2, with unresolved D. V was trimmed by 5 bases and J by 8 bases, leaving 15 bases between them. The CDR3 consists of 13 residues. The V gene's germline CDR1 is SGHAT and CDR2 FQNNGV.

This rearrangement joins TRBV7-8 to TRBJ2-1, with 8 nucleotides matching TRBD2. The CDR3 totals 17 residues. The V segment lost 5 bases and the J segment 14 bases; nucleotides outside the gene matches: 23. Germline V gene lookup returns CDR1 SGHVS and CDR2 FQNEAQ. The CDR3 loop reads CASSQTSVVSEIRGEFF. The CDR3 region has the DNA TGTGCCAGCAGCCAGACTAGCGTCGTAAGCGAAATAAGGGGAGAGTTCTTC.

This clone has a single count. The chain uses TRBV29-1 and TRBJ2-5; D is perhaps TRBD1 (7 bases). Germline values: CDR1 SQVTM, CDR2 ANQGSEA. The CDR3 is made up of 12 amino acids. V lost 6 bases and J 4 bases, leaving 12 bases between the germline ends. The CDR3 is CSVGGQIETQYF. The CDR3 bases are TGCAGCGTGGGGGGACAGATAGAGACCCAGTACTTC.

As to this clone: At one boundary the junction diverges from the germline segment, which might be a read error. Here the CDR3 reads CASSDGWGVYDYTF. The DNA of the CDR3 is TGTGCCAGCAGTGACGGATGGGGCGTATATGACTACACCTTC. The gene calls are TRBV6-1 and TRBJ1-2, with a possible D match to TRBD1 (5 bases). Germline V CDR1 and CDR2: MNHNS, SASEGT. The CDR3 has 14 amino acids.

The chain joins TRBV6-6 to TRBJ1-5; 9 bases agree with TRBD1. The germline CDR1 and CDR2 sequences are MNHNY and SVGAGI (reference sequence). The CDR3 runs to 15 residues. J was trimmed by 5 bases and V by 3 bases; bases with no gene match: 5. In DNA form, the CDR3 reads TGTGCCAGCAGTTATGTGGGACAGGGATATCAGCCCCAGCATTTT. It translates to CASSYVGQGYQPQHF.

With regard to this clone: A junction end diverges from the germline sequence, so it may reflect a read error. The CDR3 nucleotides read TGTGCCGGCAGCCCAGGGCGTGGACAGCCCCAGCATTTT. Translated, it gives CAGSPGRGQPQHF. The chain recombines TRBV2 with TRBJ1-5, with a possible D match to TRBD1 (5 bases). CDR3 length: 13 amino acids. Germline values: CDR1 SNHLY, CDR2 FYNNEI. Using reference TRBV2 and TRBJ1-5 for the parts outside the CDR3, the full variable domain is EPEVTQTPSHQVTQMGQEVILRCVPISNHLYFYWYRQILGQKVEFLVSFYNNEISEKSEIFDDQFSVERPDGSNFTLKIRSTKLEDSAMYFCAGSPGRGQPQHFGDGTRLSIL.

The V call is TRBV28, the J call TRBJ2-5; D remains ambiguous. The V end was cut by 2 bases, the J end by 5 bases, with 15 bases between. The CDR3 sequence is 15 residues long. Germline CDR1 reads MDHEN; CDR2 reads SYDVKM. The DNA of the CDR3 is TGTGCCAGCAGTTTACGACGACCTGGAGTGGAGACCCAGTACTTC. The encoded protein is CASSLRRPGVETQYF.

V and J are TRBV4-2 and TRBJ2-7; 10 bases map to TRBD2. J was trimmed by 6 bases and V by 0 bases; bases with no gene match: 8. CDR1 and CDR2 from the germline V gene are LGHNA and YNFKEQ. This CDR3 spans 16 amino acids. CDR3 sequence: CASSQDPLAGVFEQYF. In nucleotides, the CDR3 is TGTGCCAGCAGCCAAGATCCTCTAGCGGGAGTGTTCGAGCAGTACTTC.

This clone came up many times. The chain uses TRBV19 and TRBJ1-2; D gene unclear. There are 15 residues in the CDR3. The germline gives CDR1 LNHDA, CDR2 SQIVND (reference sequence). Trimming took 4 bases from V and 4 from J, leaving 16 bases between them. The CDR3, as DNA: TGTGCCAGTAGTAGAGATCCCCAGCGCCCCTATGGCTACACCTTC. Protein product: CASSRDPQRPYGYTF.

V gene TRBV28 combines with J gene TRBJ2-2; 10 nucleotides agree with TRBD2. Per germline, CDR1 MDHEN and CDR2 SYDVKM. There are 17 residues in the CDR3. V dropped 4 bases and J dropped 4; count of bases not matched to a gene: 9. DNA of the CDR3: TGTGCCAGCAGTTCCGTCGGACTAGCGGAGCTCACCGGGGAGCTGTTTTTT. Encoded protein: CASSSVGLAELTGELFF. The full variable domain, with the rest looked up from reference TRBV28 and TRBJ2-2, is DVKVTQSSRYLVKRTGEKVFLECVQDMDHENMFWYRQDPGLGLRLIYFSYDVKMKEKGDIPEGYSVSREKKERFSLILESASTNQTSMYLCASSSVGLAELTGELFFGEGSRLTVL.

V usage is TRBV9 and J usage is TRBJ1-2, with D uncertain. The CDR3 extends over 14 amino acids. V lost 0 bases and J lost 6, with 12 bases in between. From germline, CDR1 is SGDLS and CDR2 YYNGEE. The CDR3 region has the DNA TGTGCCAGCAGCGTAGACGGCCGCGACAATGGCTACACCTTC. It codes for CASSVDGRDNGYTF.

V is TRBV5-4 and J is TRBJ2-5; TRBD2 might be the D (6 bases). Per germline, CDR1 SGHNT and CDR2 YYREEE (reference sequence). The CDR3 length is 14 residues. The V end was cut by 2 bases, the J end by 1 base, with 9 bases between. The CDR3 DNA reads as TGTGCCAGCAGCTTCGGGGAGGTCCAAGAGACCCAGTACTTC. This codes for CASSFGEVQETQYF.

V gene TRBV18 combines with J gene TRBJ2-7, with D unresolved. This CDR3 is 13 amino acids long. Germline V gives CDR1 KGHSH, CDR2 LQKENI. The V and J ends lost 2 bases and 2 bases respectively, with 7 bases between them. Here the CDR3 reads CASSPSQAYEQYF. In DNA form, the CDR3 reads TGTGCCAGCTCACCAAGCCAGGCCTACGAGCAGTACTTC.

The chain has TRBV4-3 and TRBJ2-1; D remains unclear. The V gene lost 0 bases and the J gene lost 2 bases, with 8 bases spanning the gap. CDR1 is LGHNA, CDR2 YSLEER, per germline. This CDR3 has 15 amino acids. CDR3 in DNA: TGCGCCAGCAGCCAAGAATGGTCAGCCTACAATGAGCAGTTCTTC. This sequence encodes CASSQEWSAYNEQFF.

This clone was counted once. V and J are TRBV2 and TRBJ2-2; 12 bases fit TRBD1. V was pared by 10 bases and J by 1 base, with 10 bases of the junction left unmatched. Looked up from germline, CDR1 is SNHLY and CDR2 is FYNNEI. This CDR3 region has 17 residues. CDR3 sequence: CATGTGGAMRNTGELFF. The DNA for the CDR3 is TGTGCCACCGGGACAGGGGGCGCGATGAGGAACACCGGGGAGCTGTTTTTT.